The entry that follows covers one T cell receptor beta chain sequence. This sample was taken from a study of blood T cell repertoires in COVID-19. The overall study: The United States, Italy and Spain were the sources of the acute and convalescent COVID-19 samples.

Authors' analysis steps: Researchers report that nucleated cell counts were estimated from reference gene primer amplification. The method was immunoSEQ multiplex PCR; TCRdb's version includes in-frame clones alone and lacks a portion of them. V, J and clone size are those of that table, while D and trimming were read from the DNA. The sample lists roughly 130,000 clones, about 83% occurring once. Clinical histories supplied by participants themselves formed the basis of cohort assignment. V was cut by 4 bases and J by 5 bases, with 11 bases left in between. Germline loops: CDR1 WNHNN, CDR2 SYGVQD (reference sequence). The CDR3 is 13 residues long.

The sequence was obtained from a woman aged 25 to 39 who had recovered from COVID-19. Sequenced sample: PBMCs or T cells enriched from blood (not recorded which). The chain is built from TRBV10-1 and TRBJ2-5, with a tentative D call TRBD2 (5 bases). In DNA form, the CDR3 reads TGCGCCAGCAGTGGTCGAGGGAGCGAGACCCAGTACTTC. Its translation is CASSGRGSETQYF.